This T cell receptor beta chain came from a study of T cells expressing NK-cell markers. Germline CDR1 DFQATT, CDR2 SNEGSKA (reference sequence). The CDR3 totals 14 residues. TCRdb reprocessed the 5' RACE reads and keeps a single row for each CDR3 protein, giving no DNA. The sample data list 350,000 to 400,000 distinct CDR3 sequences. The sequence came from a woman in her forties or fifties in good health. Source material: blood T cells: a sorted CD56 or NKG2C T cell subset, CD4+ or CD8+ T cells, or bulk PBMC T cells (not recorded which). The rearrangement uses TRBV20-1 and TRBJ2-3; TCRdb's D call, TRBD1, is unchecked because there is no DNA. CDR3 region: CSAKREGSTDTQYF.